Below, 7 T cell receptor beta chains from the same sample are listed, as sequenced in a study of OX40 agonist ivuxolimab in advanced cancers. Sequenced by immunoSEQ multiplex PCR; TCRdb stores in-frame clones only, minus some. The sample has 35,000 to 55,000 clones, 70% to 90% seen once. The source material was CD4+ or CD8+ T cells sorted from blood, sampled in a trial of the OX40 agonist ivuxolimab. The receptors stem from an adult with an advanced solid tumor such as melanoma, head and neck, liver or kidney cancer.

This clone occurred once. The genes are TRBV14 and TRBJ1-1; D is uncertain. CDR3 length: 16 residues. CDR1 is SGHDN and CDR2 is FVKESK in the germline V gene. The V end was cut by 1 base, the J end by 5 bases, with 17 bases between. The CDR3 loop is CASSQVPNLRITEAFF. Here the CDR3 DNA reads TGTGCCAGCAGCCAAGTCCCGAATTTGAGGATAACTGAAGCTTTCTTT.

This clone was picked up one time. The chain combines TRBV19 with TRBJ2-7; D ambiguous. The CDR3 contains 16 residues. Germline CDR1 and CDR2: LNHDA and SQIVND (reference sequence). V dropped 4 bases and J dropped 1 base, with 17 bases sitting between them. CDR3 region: CASSTRTATDSYEQYF. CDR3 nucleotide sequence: TGTGCCAGTAGTACTCGAACAGCCACCGATTCCTACGAGCAGTACTTC.

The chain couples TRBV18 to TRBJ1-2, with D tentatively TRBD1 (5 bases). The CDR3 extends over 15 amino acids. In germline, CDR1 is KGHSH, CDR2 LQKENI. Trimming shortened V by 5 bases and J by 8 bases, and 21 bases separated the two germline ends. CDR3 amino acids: CASSAEGQAAGGYTF. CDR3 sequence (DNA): TGTGCCAGCTCAGCAGAGGGGCAGGCCGCGGGAGGCTACACCTTC.

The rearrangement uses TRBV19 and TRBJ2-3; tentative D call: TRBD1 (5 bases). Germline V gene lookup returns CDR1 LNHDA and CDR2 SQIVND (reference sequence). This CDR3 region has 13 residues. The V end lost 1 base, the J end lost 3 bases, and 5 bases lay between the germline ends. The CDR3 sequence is CASSIGQTDTQYF. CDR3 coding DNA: TGTGCCAGTAGTATAGGACAGACAGATACGCAGTATTTT.

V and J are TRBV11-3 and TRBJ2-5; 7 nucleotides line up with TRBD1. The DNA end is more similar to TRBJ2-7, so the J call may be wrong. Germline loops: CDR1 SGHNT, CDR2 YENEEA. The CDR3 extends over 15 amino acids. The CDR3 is CASSPTPGTDSEQYF. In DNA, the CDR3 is TGTGCCAGCAGCCCCACACCCGGGACAGATTCCGAGCAGTACTTC.

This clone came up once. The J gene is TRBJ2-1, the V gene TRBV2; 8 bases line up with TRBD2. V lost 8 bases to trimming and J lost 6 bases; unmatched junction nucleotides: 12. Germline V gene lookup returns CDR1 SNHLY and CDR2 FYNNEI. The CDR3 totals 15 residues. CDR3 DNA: TGTGCCAGCCGGGCCGGAGCGGGAGTCTTCAATGAGCAGTTCTTC. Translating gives CASRAGAGVFNEQFF.

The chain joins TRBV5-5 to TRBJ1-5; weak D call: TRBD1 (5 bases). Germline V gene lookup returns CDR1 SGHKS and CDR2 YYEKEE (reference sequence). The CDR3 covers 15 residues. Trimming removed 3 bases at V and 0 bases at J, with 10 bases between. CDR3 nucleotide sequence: TGTGCCAGCAGCTGGGACGGTAATAGCAATCAGCCCCAGCATTTT. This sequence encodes CASSWDGNSNQPQHF.